This T cell receptor beta chain was identified in a study of T-cell memory formation after mild COVID-19. Using its own MiXCR run on the 5' RACE reads, TCRdb lists one record per CDR3 protein. The table records over 300,000 distinct CDR3 sequences, more than 20% of them present only once. From germline, CDR1 is SGHTA and CDR2 FQGTGA. The CDR3 covers 15 residues. V lost 6 bases to trimming and J lost 4 bases; unmatched junction nucleotides: 7. This clonotype was counted ten times or more. The source material was PBMCs or a T cell subset sorted from them (not recorded which). The chain uses TRBV7-3 and TRBJ2-2; TRBD2 matches 8 bases. This clonotype originated in a man between 18 and 35 years old who had mild COVID-19 (a few samples of this study predate the infection). Cell type and time point are not known. CDR3 sequence: CASSWTSSGTGELFF. CDR3 sequence (DNA): TGTGCCAGCAGTTGGACTAGCTCTGGCACCGGGGAGCTGTTTTTT.